Detailed here is one T cell receptor beta chain. The CDR3 has 15 amino acids. Trimming took 0 bases from V and 6 from J, leaving 14 bases between them. The V gene's germline CDR1 is SGHRS and CDR2 YFSETQ. This sample was taken from a study of shared clonotypes between healthy human individuals. Original analysis: Filtering was not the same, since immunoSEQ gave junction-only sequences without quality scores. Libraries were prepared by immunoSEQ multiplex PCR; TCRdb keeps only in-frame clonotypes and omits some of them. Clone size and V and J calls were adopted from that table, with D and trimming inferred from the DNA. The sample carries some 2.3 million clones, 85% to 95% recorded once.

The material sequenced was naive CD4+ T cells from PBMCs. Subset reported: CD45RA+ positively selected. The receptor was derived from a man younger than 35 in good health. Some clones in this sample may be carry-over from other donors' samples. The chain couples TRBV5-1 to TRBJ2-3, with D maybe TRBD2 (6 bases). The CDR3 is CASSLAGGGRDTQYF. The CDR3 nucleotides are TGCGCCAGCAGCTTGGCTGGTGGGGGGAGGGATACGCAGTATTTT.